The 15 T cell receptor beta chains reported below all come from one sample, sequenced in a study of cytomegalovirus exposure and HLA in healthy donors. The PCR used 60 Vbeta and 13 Jbeta primers. Profiling relied on immunoSEQ multiplex PCR, and the TCRdb table lists in-frame clones only, not all of them. The sample records approximately 120,000 clones, roughly four fifths being singletons. Material for sequencing was PBMCs. These receptors all stem from a woman aged 60-75 years in good health and CMV-seropositive.

J is TRBJ2-7 and V is TRBV5-8; TRBD2 matches 9 bases. V lost 5 bases, J lost 1 base, and 7 bases stayed unmatched. The CDR3 length is 15 residues. Germline CDR1 and CDR2: SGHTS and YDEGEE. This chain's CDR3 is CASREGLAGSYEQYF. DNA for the CDR3: TGTGCCAGCAGGGAGGGCCTAGCGGGGTCCTACGAGCAGTACTTC.

The chain recombines TRBV30 with TRBJ2-1; 13 positions match TRBD2. The germline V gene has CDR1 GTSNPN and CDR2 SVGIG (reference sequence). With V trimmed by 6 bases and J by 14 bases, 10 bases remained unmatched. The CDR3 sequence is 13 residues long. CDR3 in DNA: TGTGCCTGCCGGGGGGGACTAGCGGGGTCGAAGTTCTTC. Protein sequence: CACRGGLAGSKFF. The variable domain in full, with the rest retrieved from reference TRBV30 and TRBJ2-1, is SQTIHQWPATLVQPVGSPLSLECTVEGTSNPNLYWYRQAAGRGLQLLFYSVGIGQISSEVPQNLSASRPQDRQFILSSKKLLLSDSGFYLCACRGGLAGSKFFGPGTRLTVL.

This sequence joins TRBV6-5 and TRBJ2-7; TRBD1 matches 7 bases. This CDR3 is built from 14 residues. Losses at the gene ends were 7 bases for V and 0 bases for J; bases not matched to a gene: 6. In germline, CDR1 is MNHEY, CDR2 SVGAGI. The CDR3 is CASTPGGFSYEQYF. The DNA for the CDR3 is TGTGCCAGCACACCAGGGGGATTCTCCTACGAGCAGTACTTC.

The chain employs TRBV21-1 and TRBJ1-5; TRBD1 is the table's D call and was not checked against the DNA. TRBV21-1 is termed a pseudogene. There are 19 residues in the CDR3. Here the CDR3 DNA reads TGTGCCAGCAGCCCAGGAGCCGGACAGGGCAGTTACTGGCGGCAGCCCCAGCATTTT. Encoded protein: CASSPGAGQGSYWRQPQHF.

The V call is TRBV19, the J call TRBJ2-2, with 8 bases matching TRBD1. This CDR3 spans 16 amino acids. The V gene end was trimmed by 1 base and the J gene end by 3 bases; junction bases not matched to a gene: 4. Germline CDR1 LNHDA, CDR2 SQIVND (reference sequence). CDR3 nucleotide sequence: TGTGCCAGTAGTATAGGGGCAGGGGGCGACACCGGGGAGCTGTTTTTT. Translated, it gives CASSIGAGGDTGELFF.

This clone was observed a handful of times. The germline gene is not matched at one end of the junction; a read error may be the cause. The CDR3 loop is CASSLVAGGEVF. In nucleotides, the CDR3 is TGTGCCAGCAGCTTAGTGGCCGGAGGAGAGGTCTTC. The V call is TRBV7-2, the J call TRBJ2-1; D might be TRBD2 (5 bases). Germline CDR1 SGHTA, CDR2 FQGNSA. The CDR3 is 12 amino acids.

This chain joins TRBV13 and TRBJ2-7; TRBD2 matches at 7 bases. The J segment lost 6 bases and the V segment lost 2 bases, leaving 7 bases of the junction unmatched. Per germline, CDR1 PRHDT and CDR2 FYEKMQ (reference sequence). The CDR3 consists of 14 residues. The CDR3 sequence: CASSLSGGSGEQYF. The CDR3, as DNA: TGTGCCAGCAGCTTATCGGGGGGATCGGGCGAGCAGTACTTC.

In this sample, this clone turned up a few times. The rearrangement links TRBV7-9 to TRBJ1-1; D is ambiguous. Germline V gene lookup returns CDR1 SEHNR and CDR2 FQNEAQ (reference sequence). V was clipped by 7 bases and J by 11 bases, with 17 bases between them. This CDR3 spans 12 amino acids. The CDR3 protein is CASTQPPTAAFF. The CDR3 nucleotides are TGTGCCAGCACCCAACCACCTACCGCCGCTTTCTTT.

The CDR3 nucleotides are TGTGCCAGCAGCTTAGGGGTGGCAGGGGGGCATGAGCAGTTCTTC. Its translation: CASSLGVAGGHEQFF. V is TRBV7-3 and J is TRBJ2-1; D perhaps matches TRBD1 (7 bases). This CDR3 has 15 amino acids. V dropped 2 bases and J dropped 8 bases, with 16 bases sitting between them. Germline values: CDR1 SGHTA, CDR2 FQGTGA.

The chain recombines TRBV6-4 with TRBJ2-7; D is possibly TRBD1 (5 bases). The length of the CDR3 is 14 residues. Trimming shortened V by 3 bases and J by 0 bases, and 9 bases separated the two germline ends. In germline, CDR1 is MRHNA, CDR2 SNTAGT. CDR3 nucleotides: TGTGCCAGCAGTGAGACAGCCCGCTCCTACGAGCAGTACTTC. It translates to CASSETARSYEQYF.

This chain links TRBV7-2 with TRBJ1-1; D is perhaps TRBD1 (6 bases). Trimming pared 5 bases from V and 4 bases from J, leaving 17 bases between. The CDR3 runs to 15 residues. Germline V gene sequence: CDR1 SGHTA, CDR2 FQGNSA. CDR3 coding DNA: TGTGCCAGCAGCCTAATGGGGGCTAAACCCACTGAAGCTTTCTTT. Translated, it gives CASSLMGAKPTEAFF.

This chain connects TRBV5-1 to TRBJ1-2, with 8 bases fitting TRBD1. In germline, CDR1 is SGHRS, CDR2 YFSETQ. CDR3 length equals 15 residues. V trimming: 4 bases; J trimming: 7 bases; junction bases outside the gene matches: 12. CDR3 sequence (DNA): TGCGCCAGCAGCCTTGGACAGGGAGCCCGTTCTGGCTACACCTTC. Translation gives CASSLGQGARSGYTF.

The chain's CDR3 is CASSLGWGGGYTF. CDR3 in DNA: TGTGCCAGCAGCTTGGGCTGGGGAGGCGGCTACACCTTC. The V gene is TRBV5-8, the J gene TRBJ1-2; no firm D call. The V gene's germline CDR1 is SGHTS and CDR2 YDEGEE. This CDR3 is 13 amino acids long. V shed 0 bases and J shed 8 bases, with 11 bases lying between them.

V gene TRBV27 combines with J gene TRBJ2-1; TRBD1 aligns across 12 bases. Trimming took 5 bases from V and 4 from J; bases not matched to a gene: 3. Germline V gene sequence: CDR1 MNHEY, CDR2 SMNVEV (reference sequence). CDR3 length equals 15 residues. The CDR3 spells CASSRDRGQYNEQFF. The DNA of the CDR3 is TGTGCCAGCAGTAGGGACAGGGGGCAGTACAATGAGCAGTTCTTC.

This chain uses TRBV5-1 with TRBJ2-1; D not certain. The germline CDR1 and CDR2 sequences are SGHRS and YFSETQ. The CDR3 covers 16 residues. Trimming cost V 0 bases and J 3 bases, with 13 bases left between them. The DNA of the CDR3 is TGCGCCAGCAGCTTGGGGGCAGGAAACCTCTACAATGAGCAGTTCTTC. Translating it yields CASSLGAGNLYNEQFF.